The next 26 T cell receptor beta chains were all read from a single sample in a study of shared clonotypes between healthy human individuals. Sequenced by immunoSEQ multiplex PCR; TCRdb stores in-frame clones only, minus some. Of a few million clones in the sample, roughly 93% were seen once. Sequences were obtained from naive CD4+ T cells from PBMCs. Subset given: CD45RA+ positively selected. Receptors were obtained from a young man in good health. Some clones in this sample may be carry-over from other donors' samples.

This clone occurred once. CDR3 sequence reads: CASSLSSPGQYNSPLHF. The CDR3 DNA reads TGTGCCAGCAGTTTATCGTCGCCGGGACAGTATAATTCACCCCTCCACTTT. The chain is built from TRBV27 and TRBJ1-6; TRBD1 aligns across 7 bases. This CDR3 is 17 amino acids long. The germline CDR1 and CDR2 sequences are MNHEY and SMNVEV (reference sequence). V was clipped by 0 bases and J by 4 bases; unmatched bases: 6.

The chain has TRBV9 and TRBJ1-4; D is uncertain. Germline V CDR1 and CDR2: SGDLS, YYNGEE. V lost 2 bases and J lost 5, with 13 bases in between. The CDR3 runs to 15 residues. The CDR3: CASSVSEGKNEKLFF. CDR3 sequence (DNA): TGTGCCAGCAGCGTTTCCGAGGGTAAGAATGAAAAACTGTTTTTT. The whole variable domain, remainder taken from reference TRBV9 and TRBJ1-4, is DSGVTQTPKHLITATGQRVTLRCSPRSGDLSVYWYQQSLDQGLQFLIQYYNGEERAKGNILERFSAQQFPDLHSELNLSSLELGDSALYFCASSVSEGKNEKLFFGSGTQLSVL.

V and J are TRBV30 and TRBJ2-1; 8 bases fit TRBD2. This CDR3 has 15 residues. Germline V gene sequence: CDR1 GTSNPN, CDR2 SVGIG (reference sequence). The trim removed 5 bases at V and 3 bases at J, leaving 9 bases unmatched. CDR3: CAWVRAGLGYNEQFF. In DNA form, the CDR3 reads TGTGCCTGGGTCAGAGCGGGACTAGGCTACAATGAGCAGTTCTTC.

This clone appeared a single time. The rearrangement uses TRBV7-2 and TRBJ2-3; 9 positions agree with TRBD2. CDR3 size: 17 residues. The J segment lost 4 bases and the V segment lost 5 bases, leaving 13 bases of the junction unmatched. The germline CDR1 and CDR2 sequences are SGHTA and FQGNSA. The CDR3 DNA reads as TGTGCCAGCAGCCTCCCCCCCGGGACTAGCTGGTCAGATACGCAGTATTTT. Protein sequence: CASSLPPGTSWSDTQYF. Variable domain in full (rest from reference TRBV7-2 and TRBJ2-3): GAGVSQSPSNKVTEKGKDVELRCDPISGHTALYWYRQSLGQGLEFLIYFQGNSAPDKSGLPSDRFSAERTGGSVSTLTIQRTQQEDSAVYLCASSLPPGTSWSDTQYFGPGTRLTVL.

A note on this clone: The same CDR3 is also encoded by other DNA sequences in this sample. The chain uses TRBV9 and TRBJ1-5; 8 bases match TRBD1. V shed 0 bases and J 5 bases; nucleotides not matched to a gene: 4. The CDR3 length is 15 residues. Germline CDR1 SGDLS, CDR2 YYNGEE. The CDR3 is CASSVGQGLDQPQHF. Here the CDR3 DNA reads TGTGCCAGCAGCGTAGGACAGGGGTTGGATCAGCCCCAGCATTTT.

The CDR3: CASRAGSEPYEQYF. Here the CDR3 DNA reads TGTGCCAGCAGGGCCGGATCCGAACCCTACGAGCAGTACTTC. V gene TRBV5-4 combines with J gene TRBJ2-7; D unclear. V shed 5 bases and J shed 2 bases, with 14 bases lying between them. Per germline, CDR1 SGHNT and CDR2 YYREEE (reference sequence). CDR3 length equals 14 residues.

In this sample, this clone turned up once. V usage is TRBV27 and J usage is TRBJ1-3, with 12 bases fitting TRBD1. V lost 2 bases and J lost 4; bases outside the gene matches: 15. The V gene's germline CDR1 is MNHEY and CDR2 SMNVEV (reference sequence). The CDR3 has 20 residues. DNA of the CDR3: TGTGCCAGCAGTTTAAGGAGACCGGGACAGGGGGCAAGTCGGGGAAACACCATATATTTT. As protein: CASSLRRPGQGASRGNTIYF.

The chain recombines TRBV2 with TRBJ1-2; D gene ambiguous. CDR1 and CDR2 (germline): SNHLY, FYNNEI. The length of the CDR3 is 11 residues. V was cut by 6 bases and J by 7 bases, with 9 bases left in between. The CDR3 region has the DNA TGTGCCAGCAGCGCCTCAATTGGCTACACCTTC. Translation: CASSASIGYTF.

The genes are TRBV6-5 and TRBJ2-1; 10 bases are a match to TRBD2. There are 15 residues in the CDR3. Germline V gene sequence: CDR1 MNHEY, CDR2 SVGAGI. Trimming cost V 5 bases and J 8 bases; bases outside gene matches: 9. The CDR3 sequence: CASSPSSGRTDEQFF. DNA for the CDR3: TGTGCCAGCAGTCCGTCTAGCGGGAGAACCGATGAGCAGTTCTTC.

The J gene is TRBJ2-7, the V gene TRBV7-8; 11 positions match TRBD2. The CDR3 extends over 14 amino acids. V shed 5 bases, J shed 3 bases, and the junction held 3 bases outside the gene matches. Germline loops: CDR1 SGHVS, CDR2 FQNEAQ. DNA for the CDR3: TGTGCCAGCAGCCCGGGACTAGCGGACTACGAGCAGTACTTC. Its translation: CASSPGLADYEQYF.

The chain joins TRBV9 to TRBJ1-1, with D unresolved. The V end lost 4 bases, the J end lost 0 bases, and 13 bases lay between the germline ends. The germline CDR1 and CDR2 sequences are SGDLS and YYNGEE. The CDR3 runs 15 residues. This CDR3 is CASSFLDTLNTEAFF. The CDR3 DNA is TGTGCCAGCAGCTTCCTTGACACCTTGAACACTGAAGCTTTCTTT.

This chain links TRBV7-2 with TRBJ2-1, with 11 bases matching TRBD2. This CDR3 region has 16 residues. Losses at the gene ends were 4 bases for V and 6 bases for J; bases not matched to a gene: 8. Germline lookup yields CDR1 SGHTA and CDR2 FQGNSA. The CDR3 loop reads CASSYIGTSGSNEQFF. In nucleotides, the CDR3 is TGTGCCAGCAGCTATATCGGGACTAGCGGAAGCAATGAGCAGTTCTTC.

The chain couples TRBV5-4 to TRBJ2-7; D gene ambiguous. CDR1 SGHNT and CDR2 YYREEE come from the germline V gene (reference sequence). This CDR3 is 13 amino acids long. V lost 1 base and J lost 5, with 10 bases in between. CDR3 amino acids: CASSLFSDHEQYF. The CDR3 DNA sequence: TGTGCCAGCAGCTTGTTCTCCGACCACGAGCAGTACTTC.

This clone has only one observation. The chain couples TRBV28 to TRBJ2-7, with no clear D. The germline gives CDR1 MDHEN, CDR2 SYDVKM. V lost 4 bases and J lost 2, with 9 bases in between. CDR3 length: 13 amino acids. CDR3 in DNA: TGTGCCAGCAGTTCGGACGTAGCCTACGAGCAGTACTTC. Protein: CASSSDVAYEQYF. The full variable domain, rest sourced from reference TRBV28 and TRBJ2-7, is DVKVTQSSRYLVKRTGEKVFLECVQDMDHENMFWYRQDPGLGLRLIYFSYDVKMKEKGDIPEGYSVSREKKERFSLILESASTNQTSMYLCASSSDVAYEQYFGPGTRLTVT.

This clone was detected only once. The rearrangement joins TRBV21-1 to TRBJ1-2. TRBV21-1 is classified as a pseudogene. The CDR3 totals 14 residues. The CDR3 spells CASSRSRGSGGYTF. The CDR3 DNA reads TGTGCCAGCAGCCGCTCCCGGGGATCGGGTGGCTACACCTTC.

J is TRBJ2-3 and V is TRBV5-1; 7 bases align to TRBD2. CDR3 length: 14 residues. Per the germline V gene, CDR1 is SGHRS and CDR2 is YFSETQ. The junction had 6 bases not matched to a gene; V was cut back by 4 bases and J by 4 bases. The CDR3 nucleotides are TGCGCCAGCAGCAAGCGGGGACGGGCAGATACGCAGTATTTT. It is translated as CASSKRGRADTQYF.

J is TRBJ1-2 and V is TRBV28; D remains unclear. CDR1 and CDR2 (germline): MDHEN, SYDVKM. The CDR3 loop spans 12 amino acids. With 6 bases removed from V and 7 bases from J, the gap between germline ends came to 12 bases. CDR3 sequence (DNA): TGTGCCAGCAGGGGAGGACTAGGTGGCTACACCTTC. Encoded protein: CASRGGLGGYTF.

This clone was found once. The CDR3 loop reads CASSATSGRPSGANVLTF. The CDR3 coding sequence is TGTGCCAGCAGCGCGACTAGCGGGAGGCCCTCTGGGGCCAACGTCCTGACTTTC. The chain carries TRBV9 and TRBJ2-6; 13 bases are shared with TRBD2. The trim removed 3 bases at V and 0 bases at J, leaving 3 bases unmatched. The CDR3 is 18 residues long. CDR1 is SGDLS and CDR2 is YYNGEE in the germline V gene. The entire variable domain, with the rest obtained from reference TRBV9 and TRBJ2-6, is as follows: DSGVTQTPKHLITATGQRVTLRCSPRSGDLSVYWYQQSLDQGLQFLIQYYNGEERAKGNILERFSAQQFPDLHSELNLSSLELGDSALYFCASSATSGRPSGANVLTFGAGSRLTVL.

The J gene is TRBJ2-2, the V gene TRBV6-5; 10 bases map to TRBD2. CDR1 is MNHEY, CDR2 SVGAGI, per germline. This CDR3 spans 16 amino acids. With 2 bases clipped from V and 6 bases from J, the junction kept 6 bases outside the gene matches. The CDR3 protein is CASSYDLAGAAGELFF. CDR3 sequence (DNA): TGTGCCAGCAGTTACGACCTAGCGGGAGCGGCCGGGGAGCTGTTTTTT.

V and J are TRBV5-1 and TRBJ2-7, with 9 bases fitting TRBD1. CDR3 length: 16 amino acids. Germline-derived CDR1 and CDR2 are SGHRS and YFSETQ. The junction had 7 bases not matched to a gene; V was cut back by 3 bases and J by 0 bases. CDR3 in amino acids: CASSSGTGRSSYEQYF. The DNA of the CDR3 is TGCGCCAGCAGCTCCGGGACAGGGAGAAGCTCCTACGAGCAGTACTTC. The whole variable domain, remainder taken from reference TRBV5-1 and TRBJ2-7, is KAGVTQTPRYLIKTRGQQVTLSCSPISGHRSVSWYQQTPGQGLQFLFEYFSETQRNKGNFPGRFSGRQFSNSRSEMNVSTLELGDSALYLCASSSGTGRSSYEQYFGPGTRLTVT.

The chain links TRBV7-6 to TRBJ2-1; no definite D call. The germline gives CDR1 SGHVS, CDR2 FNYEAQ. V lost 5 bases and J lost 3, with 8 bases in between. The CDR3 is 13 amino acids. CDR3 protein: CASSHFNYNEQFF. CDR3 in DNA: TGTGCCAGCAGCCACTTCAACTACAATGAGCAGTTCTTC.

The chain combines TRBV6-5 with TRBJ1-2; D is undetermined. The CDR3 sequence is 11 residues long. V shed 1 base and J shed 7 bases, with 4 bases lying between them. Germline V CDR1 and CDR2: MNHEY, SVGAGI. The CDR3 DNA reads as TGTGCCAGCAGTTACTTTGGTGGCTACACCTTC. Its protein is CASSYFGGYTF.

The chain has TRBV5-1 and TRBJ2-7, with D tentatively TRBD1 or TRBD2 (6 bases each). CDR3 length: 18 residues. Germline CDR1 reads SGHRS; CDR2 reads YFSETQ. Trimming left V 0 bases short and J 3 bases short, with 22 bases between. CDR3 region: CASSLAGGRWVFDYEQYF. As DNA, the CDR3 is TGCGCCAGCAGCTTGGCCGGGGGCAGGTGGGTGTTCGACTACGAGCAGTACTTC.

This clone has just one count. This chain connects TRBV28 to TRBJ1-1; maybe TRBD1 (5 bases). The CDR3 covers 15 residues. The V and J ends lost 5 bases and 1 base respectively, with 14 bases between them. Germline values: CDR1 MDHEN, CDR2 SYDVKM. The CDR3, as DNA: TGTGCCAGCAGTCCTCACAGGACGGGGAACACTGAAGCTTTCTTT. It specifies CASSPHRTGNTEAFF.

The CDR3 here is CASSRGLAATQETQYF. CDR3 DNA: TGTGCCAGTAGTAGGGGACTAGCGGCAACCCAAGAGACCCAGTACTTC. The J gene is TRBJ2-5, the V gene TRBV19; 11 bases match TRBD2. Germline V gene lookup returns CDR1 LNHDA and CDR2 SQIVND (reference sequence). The CDR3 is made up of 16 amino acids. The V segment lost 4 bases and the J segment 1 base; nucleotides outside the gene matches: 5.

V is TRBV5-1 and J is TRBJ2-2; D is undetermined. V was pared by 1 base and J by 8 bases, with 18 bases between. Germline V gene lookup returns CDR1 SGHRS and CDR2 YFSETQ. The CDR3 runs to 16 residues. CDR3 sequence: CASSLLRDALVGELFF. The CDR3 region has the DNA TGCGCCAGCAGCTTGCTTCGTGACGCCCTTGTGGGGGAGCTGTTTTTT.